What follows are 19 T cell receptor beta chains derived from one specimen sequenced in a study of blood T cell repertoires in COVID-19. Assay: immunoSEQ multiplex PCR; the TCRdb copy retains only in-frame clones and omits some. The repertoire holds approximately 250,000 clones, with about 87% as singletons. The sample was peripheral blood. The origin of the receptors is a woman between 55 and 75 years old with COVID-19, enrolled during active disease.

The V gene is TRBV6-6, the J gene TRBJ2-7; the D gene is possibly TRBD2 (6 bases). Per the germline V gene, CDR1 is MNHNY and CDR2 is SVGAGI (reference sequence). V gave up 5 bases and J gave up 4 bases, with 9 bases separating them. CDR3 size: 12 residues. The CDR3 protein is CASSSSGYEQYF. In nucleotides, the CDR3 is TGTGCCAGCAGTAGTAGCGGTTACGAGCAGTACTTC.

This rearrangement joins TRBV6-2 or TRBV6-3 to TRBJ1-2; perhaps TRBD1 as D (6 bases). The CDR3 has 14 amino acids. The germline CDR1 and CDR2 sequences are MNHEY and SVGEGT. Trimming pared 4 bases from V and 5 bases from J, leaving 14 bases between. Written as DNA, the CDR3 is TGTGCCAGCAGTTCCATTGACAGGCGGTATGGCTACACCTTC. This translates into CASSSIDRRYGYTF.

This clone was recorded once. J is TRBJ1-2 and V is TRBV9; D gene uncertain. This CDR3 contains 11 residues. V was pared by 4 bases and J by 8 bases, with 9 bases between. Germline V gene lookup returns CDR1 SGDLS and CDR2 YYNGEE. CDR3 in DNA: TGTGCCAGCAGCCGAGACTCGGGCTACACCTTC. Residues: CASSRDSGYTF.

The rearrangement joins TRBV5-6 to TRBJ1-4; possibly TRBD1 for D (6 bases). The ends were cut back, 0 bases at V and 0 bases at J, with 15 bases in the middle. Germline CDR1 reads SGHDT; CDR2 reads YYEEEE. This CDR3 contains 18 residues. CDR3: CASSLGWQGRTTNEKLFF. The CDR3 coding sequence is TGTGCCAGCAGCTTGGGTTGGCAGGGGAGAACAACTAATGAAAAACTGTTTTTT.

The genes are TRBV28 and TRBJ1-6; D is possibly TRBD1 (5 bases). The germline gives CDR1 MDHEN, CDR2 SYDVKM. The CDR3 extends over 14 amino acids. V lost 5 bases, J lost 10 bases, and 15 bases lay in between. The CDR3 protein is CASSHPAQGSPLHF. The DNA of the CDR3 is TGTGCCAGCAGTCACCCGGCCCAGGGATCACCCCTCCACTTT.

The chain couples TRBV6-6 to TRBJ1-3; 8 nucleotides align to TRBD1. The trim removed 0 bases at V and 4 bases at J, leaving 5 bases unmatched. Germline V gene sequence: CDR1 MNHNY, CDR2 SVGAGI (reference sequence). The CDR3 runs to 16 residues. For the CDR3, the DNA is TGTGCCAGCAGTTACTCCCTAGGACAGGGAGGAAACACCATATATTTT. Encoded protein: CASSYSLGQGGNTIYF.

This chain connects TRBV18 to TRBJ2-5, with D unclear. V lost 1 base and J 7 bases, leaving 13 bases between the germline ends. The CDR3 extends over 14 amino acids. The germline CDR1 and CDR2 sequences are KGHSH and LQKENI. The CDR3 spells CASSPRRTAATQYF. The CDR3 region has the DNA TGTGCCAGCTCACCACGACGAACAGCCGCGACCCAGTACTTC.

The chain carries TRBV6-2 or TRBV6-3 and TRBJ1-1, with D tentatively TRBD1 (6 bases). This CDR3 spans 16 amino acids. Per germline, CDR1 MNHEY and CDR2 SVGEGT. V was cut by 4 bases and J by 0 bases, with 15 bases left in between. CDR3 protein: CASSWGQGRMNTEAFF. The CDR3 region has the DNA TGTGCCAGCAGTTGGGGGCAGGGCCGCATGAACACTGAAGCTTTCTTT.

The V and J genes are TRBV9 and TRBJ2-5, with D maybe TRBD2 (6 bases). Per the germline V gene, CDR1 is SGDLS and CDR2 is YYNGEE. V was pared by 3 bases and J by 5 bases, with 14 bases between. This CDR3 has 14 residues. For the CDR3, the DNA is TGTGCCAGCAGCGCCGGGACTCCCGTGGAGACCCAGTACTTC. This sequence encodes CASSAGTPVETQYF.

V usage is TRBV28 and J usage is TRBJ1-2; unclear D gene. Trimming removed 5 bases at V and 8 bases at J, with 18 bases between. The CDR3 extends over 14 amino acids. CDR1 and CDR2 (germline): MDHEN, SYDVKM. CDR3 bases: TGTGCCAGCAGTCCCGCCGGGAGTAAGTCAGGCTACACCTTC. It translates to CASSPAGSKSGYTF.

This clone was counted between two and nine times. V gene TRBV24-1 combines with J gene TRBJ1-5, with no clear D. Looked up from germline, CDR1 is KGHDR and CDR2 is SFDVKD. The CDR3 runs to 14 residues. V lost 12 bases and J lost 2, with 16 bases in between. The CDR3 spells CAPFLGDGNQPQHF. CDR3 coding DNA: TGTGCCCCCTTTCTGGGCGATGGCAATCAGCCCCAGCATTTT.

The chain has TRBV29-1 and TRBJ2-2, with D tentatively TRBD2 (5 bases). V shed 5 bases and J shed 4 bases, with 11 bases lying between them. Germline CDR1 is SQVTM and CDR2 is ANQGSEA. There are 13 residues in the CDR3. The DNA for the CDR3 is TGCAGCGTTATCGGAGGCGGCACCGGGGAGCTGTTTTTT. Its translation: CSVIGGGTGELFF.

The chain recombines TRBV27 with TRBJ2-1; D might be TRBD2 (5 bases). The germline CDR1 and CDR2 sequences are MNHEY and SMNVEV (reference sequence). CDR3 size: 15 residues. The germline V and J ends were trimmed by 5 bases and 3 bases, with 14 bases remaining between them. CDR3 nucleotide sequence: TGTGCCAGCAGTCCGGGGAGCGGATACTACAATGAGCAGTTCTTC. Translation gives CASSPGSGYYNEQFF.

This clone appeared a few times. Because it lacks the conserved phenylalanine or tryptophan at the end, this CDR3 is likely a read error. The DNA is omitted, as the CDR3 cannot be located on it reliably, and the CDR3 follows TCRdb's listing. The chain carries TRBV6-4 and TRBJ2-7; TRBD2 is taken as the D call from the table, unchecked against the DNA. The CDR3 sequence runs 12 residues, both termini included. CDR1 MRHNA and CDR2 SNTAGT come from the germline V gene. CDR3 protein: CASSDNGITRVY.

This clone was detected only a few times. This chain connects TRBV5-5 to TRBJ1-2; 8 positions agree with TRBD1. The length of the CDR3 is 13 residues. The germline V gene encodes CDR1 SGHKS and CDR2 YYEKEE (reference sequence). V lost 0 bases, J lost 8 bases, and 3 bases stayed unmatched. This chain's CDR3 is CASSLGTGSGYTF. CDR3 DNA: TGTGCCAGCAGCTTGGGGACAGGGAGCGGCTACACCTTC.

CDR3 in DNA: TGTGCCAGCAGCTTAGCGCCGGGAGGCCCCGACGGGAGGGCCAGGGAGACCCAGTACTTC. This codes for CASSLAPGGPDGRARETQYF. The chain couples TRBV7-8 to TRBJ2-5, with 8 bases fitting TRBD2. V shed 0 bases and J 5 bases; nucleotides not matched to a gene: 20. The CDR3 has 20 residues. Germline CDR1 is SGHVS and CDR2 is FQNEAQ.

V is TRBV2 and J is TRBJ1-2; 7 nucleotides align to TRBD1. In germline, CDR1 is SNHLY, CDR2 FYNNEI. V was pared by 7 bases and J by 8 bases, with 13 bases of the junction left unmatched. CDR3 length: 14 residues. CDR3 sequence (DNA): TGTGCCAGCAAAGCGACCTGGGACAGTCAAGGCTACACCTTC. It yields the protein CASKATWDSQGYTF. Based on the CDR3 plus reference TRBV2 and TRBJ1-2, the full variable domain is EPEVTQTPSHQVTQMGQEVILRCVPISNHLYFYWYRQILGQKVEFLVSFYNNEISEKSEIFDDQFSVERPDGSNFTLKIRSTKLEDSAMYFCASKATWDSQGYTFGSGTRLTVV.

The rearrangement joins TRBV2 to TRBJ1-3; 9 nucleotides match TRBD1. V was clipped by 6 bases and J by 3 bases; unmatched bases: 9. The germline CDR1 and CDR2 sequences are SNHLY and FYNNEI. This CDR3 has 16 amino acids. Here the CDR3 DNA reads TGTGCCAGCAGCGGGGACAGGGTCGGGGATGGAAACACCATATATTTT. Its translation is CASSGDRVGDGNTIYF.

This clone was seen just once. No conserved phenylalanine or tryptophan is present at the end of the CDR3, so a read error is the likely explanation. The limits of the CDR3 on the DNA are not certain, so only TCRdb's listed CDR3 is given. The gene calls are TRBV2 and TRBJ2-7; TRBD2, as called in the table, went unchecked against the DNA. Germline V CDR1 and CDR2: SNHLY, FYNNEI. The CDR3 is 12 residues long, ends included. The CDR3 region is CASSYEGVFPRL.